This TCR beta chain was captured in a study of control samples from healthy donors and cancer patients. V lost 4 bases, J lost 6 bases, and 13 bases lay in between. The CDR3 is made up of 13 amino acids. CDR1 is SGHKS, CDR2 YYEKEE, per germline (reference sequence). Clones were read by immunoSEQ multiplex PCR, and TCRdb kept only the in-frame ones, dropping some. This table has tens of thousands of clones, roughly 90% appearing once. V gene TRBV5-5 combines with J gene TRBJ1-1, with no clear D. The clonotype originates from a woman aged 60-70 years with head and neck cancer. Specimen: PBMCs. The chain's CDR3 is CASSAQYLAEAFF. The DNA of the CDR3 is TGTGCCAGCAGCGCCCAATACTTGGCTGAAGCTTTCTTT.